A single sample is the source of the 8 T cell receptor beta chains below, sequenced in a study of ipilimumab plus nivolumab after autologous stem cell transplantation. The assay was immunoSEQ multiplex PCR, and TCRdb's table has in-frame clones only and misses some. Altogether 8,000 to 11,000 clones are present, about 81% being singletons, with the ten largest covering 8% to 10%. The sample here was PBMCs, taken in a trial of ipilimumab plus nivolumab as post-transplant consolidation. The receptors derive from a male donor with diffuse large B-cell lymphoma.

In this sample, this clone is medium-sized. V is TRBV9 and J is TRBJ1-2; 7 nucleotides match TRBD1. Germline assignment: CDR1 SGDLS and CDR2 YYNGEE. The CDR3 has 14 residues. V gave up 0 bases and J gave up 7 bases; unmatched junction bases: 6. CDR3 in amino acids: CASSVATGDFGYTF. The CDR3 DNA is TGTGCCAGCAGCGTAGCCACAGGGGACTTTGGCTACACCTTC.

V is TRBV18 and J is TRBJ1-1, with 9 bases lining up with TRBD1. With 6 bases clipped from V and 4 bases from J, the junction kept 3 bases outside the gene matches. Germline loops: CDR1 KGHSH, CDR2 LQKENI. This CDR3 spans 13 amino acids. Here the CDR3 DNA reads TGTGCCAGCTCGGGACAGGGATCCACTGAAGCTTTCTTT. This sequence encodes CASSGQGSTEAFF.

The chain employs TRBV29-1 and TRBJ2-5, with 8 bases identical to TRBD2. V was pared by 7 bases and J by 5 bases, with 9 bases of the junction left unmatched. The CDR3 consists of 13 residues. Germline values: CDR1 SQVTM, CDR2 ANQGSEA. The CDR3 DNA reads as TGCAGCGGCGCGCGGGGGGAGGGGGAGACCCAGTACTTC. Translating it yields CSGARGEGETQYF.

V usage is TRBV28 and J usage is TRBJ1-4, with 10 nucleotides matching TRBD1. The CDR3 runs 16 residues. V dropped 5 bases and J dropped 8; count of bases not matched to a gene: 11. Germline V CDR1 and CDR2: MDHEN, SYDVKM. For the CDR3, the DNA is TGTGCCAGCAGTCCAATGACAGGGGGCAATGGGGAAAAACTGTTTTTT. It translates to CASSPMTGGNGEKLFF. Variable domain in full (rest from reference TRBV28 and TRBJ1-4): DVKVTQSSRYLVKRTGEKVFLECVQDMDHENMFWYRQDPGLGLRLIYFSYDVKMKEKGDIPEGYSVSREKKERFSLILESASTNQTSMYLCASSPMTGGNGEKLFFGSGTQLSVL.

This rearrangement joins TRBV5-4 to TRBJ1-2; 7 bases align to TRBD1. CDR3 size: 14 residues. Trimming cost V 3 bases and J 8 bases; bases outside gene matches: 10. Germline V gene lookup returns CDR1 SGHNT and CDR2 YYREEE (reference sequence). CDR3 DNA sequence: TGTGCCAGCAGCTCGCTGGACAGGACGAGGGGCTACACCTTC. Translation: CASSSLDRTRGYTF.

This chain connects TRBV6-6 to TRBJ1-6; no firm D call. This CDR3 has 13 residues. V lost 8 bases and J 7 bases, leaving 12 bases between the germline ends. Germline V gives CDR1 MNHNY, CDR2 SVGAGI (reference sequence). The CDR3 coding sequence is TGTGCCAGCTCACCGGGCCTGAATTCACCCCTCCACTTT. Translating it yields CASSPGLNSPLHF.

The chain is built from TRBV28 and TRBJ2-2; 10 bases align to TRBD1. The CDR3 has 17 amino acids. The germline CDR1 and CDR2 sequences are MDHEN and SYDVKM. J lost 5 bases, V lost 7 bases, and 13 bases had no gene match. The CDR3 reads CASTRYGTGDETGELFF. The DNA of the CDR3 is TGTGCCAGCACTCGCTACGGGACAGGGGACGAGACCGGGGAGCTGTTTTTT.

The count of this clone is one. This rearrangement joins TRBV28 to TRBJ1-6, with D maybe TRBD1 (5 bases). Trimming took off 5 bases at V and 2 bases at J, with 16 bases between the two ends. The germline V gene encodes CDR1 MDHEN and CDR2 SYDVKM. The CDR3 consists of 17 residues. CDR3 loop: CASSPPRGGTYNSPLHF. CDR3 nucleotides: TGTGCCAGCAGTCCCCCCCGGGGGGGAACCTATAATTCACCCCTCCACTTT.